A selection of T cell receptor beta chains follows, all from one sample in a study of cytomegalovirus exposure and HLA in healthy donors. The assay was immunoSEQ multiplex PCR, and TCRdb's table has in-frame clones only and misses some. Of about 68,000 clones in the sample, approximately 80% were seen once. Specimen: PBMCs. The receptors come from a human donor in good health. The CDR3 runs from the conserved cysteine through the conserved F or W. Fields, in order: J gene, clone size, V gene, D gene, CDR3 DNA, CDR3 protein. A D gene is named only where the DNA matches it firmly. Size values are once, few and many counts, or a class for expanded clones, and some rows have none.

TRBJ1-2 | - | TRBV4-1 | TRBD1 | TGCGCCAGCAGCCTCACAGGGGTCCATGGCTACACCTTC | CASSLTGVHGYTF
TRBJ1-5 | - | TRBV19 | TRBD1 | TGTGCCAGTAGTACCGGACAGGGCGGTCAGCCCCAGCATTTT | CASSTGQGGQPQHF
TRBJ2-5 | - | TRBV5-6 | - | TGTGCCAGCAGCTCCTCCCCCGTCGGGCAGTACTTC | CASSSSPVGQYF
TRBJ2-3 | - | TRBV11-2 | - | TGTGCCAGCAGCTTCAGACGGGGAAGCACAGATACGCAGTATTTT | CASSFRRGSTDTQYF
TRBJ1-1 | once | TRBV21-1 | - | TGTGCCAGCAGCAGGAGAGCGAAGGGGGTTTGGTGTTCTGAAGCTTTCTTT | CASSRRAKGVWCSEAFF
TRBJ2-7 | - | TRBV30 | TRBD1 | TGTGCTAGGAGACAGGGGGGCACCTACGAGCAGTACTTC | CARRQGGTYEQYF
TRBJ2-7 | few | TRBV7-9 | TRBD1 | TGTTCTAGCAGCGGTGACAGGGCCTACGAGCAGTACTTC | CSSSGDRAYEQYF
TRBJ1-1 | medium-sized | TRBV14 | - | TGTGCCAGCAGCCTAACAGGACCCGCTGAAGCTTTCTTT | CASSLTGPAEAFF
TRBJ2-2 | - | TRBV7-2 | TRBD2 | TGTGCCAGCAGCTCAAGATCGAGCGGGGGGAATACCGGGGAGCTGTTTTTT | CASSSRSSGGNTGELFF
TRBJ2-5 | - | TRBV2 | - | TGTGCCAGCAGGGCAGGGATGTACCAAGAGACCCAGTACTTC | CASRAGMYQETQYF
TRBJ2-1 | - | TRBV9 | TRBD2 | TGTGCCAGCAGCGCCTGGGGGGGGACTATTTACAATGAGCAGTTCTTC | CASSAWGGTIYNEQFF